The 3 T cell receptor beta chains reported below all come from one sample, sequenced in a study of Graves' ophthalmopathy and Graves' hyperthyroidism. Amplifying from RNA transcripts, the study obtained TCR beta CDR3 regions. First-round RT-PCR used HTBI primers; second-round multiplex PCR followed. TCRdb reprocessed the multiplex PCR reads via MiXCR and lists one record per CDR3 protein. Of 300,000 or so distinct CDR3 sequences in the sample, about a sixth were seen once. The specimen was peripheral blood. Receptors originate from an adult man with Graves' ophthalmopathy.

This clonotype was counted at least ten times. This rearrangement joins TRBV29-1 to TRBJ2-5; 10 bases fit TRBD1. V lost 4 bases to trimming and J lost 2 bases; unmatched junction nucleotides: 7. The germline gives CDR1 SQVTM, CDR2 ANQGSEA. This CDR3 is 15 amino acids long. CDR3 in DNA: TGCAGCGTTGGCGGACAGGGGGGACCTCAAGAGACCCAGTACTTC. This encodes CSVGGQGGPQETQYF.

This clonotype was observed many times. The chain carries TRBV28 and TRBJ2-7; a weak D match, TRBD2 (6 bases). V was clipped by 10 bases and J by 3 bases, with 22 bases between them. The germline CDR1 and CDR2 sequences are MDHEN and SYDVKM. The CDR3 runs to 15 residues. The CDR3 nucleotides are TGTGCCACCCAAAACGCAGCGGGTTACCTCTACGAGCAGTACTTC. This gives the protein CATQNAAGYLYEQYF.

This clonotype was recorded many times. The chain links TRBV12-3 or TRBV12-4 to TRBJ1-2, with D uncertain. The CDR3 contains 15 residues. Trimming took off 5 bases at V and 9 bases at J, with 22 bases between the two ends. CDR3 loop: CASSLPPRGRRSYTF. The CDR3 bases are TGTGCCAGCAGTCTCCCCCCGCGAGGTCGCAGGAGCTACACCTTC.